Sequencing of this TCR beta chain was carried out in a study of technical replicates of blood from several donors (dated 2017 in TCRdb). Comment on this clone: Its binding antigen is unknown. Base qualities are not provided; no much larger clone lies one nucleotide away.

Libraries were constructed by the immunoSEQ multiplex PCR assay. What TCRdb holds here is the immuneACCESS table cut down to in-frame rearrangements. Part of the clones is not present; checked against another copy, under half of the missing clones reflect an unresolved V gene, and the others are unexplained. The sample table contains tens of thousands of clones; only one count was recorded for roughly 96% of them. The top ten clonotypes cover roughly 0.28% of the sample. Spanning cysteine to phenylalanine, the CDR3 consists of 14 amino acids. Only CDR3 DNA remains: 42 bases, in frame from the first base. Trimming leaves V shorter by 6 bases and J shorter by 2 bases, with the junction holding 7 bases beyond the gene matches. From a lookup of the germline V gene (reference sequence), CDR1 and CDR2 are SEHNR and FQNEAQ.

Sequencing input: T cells isolated from PBMCs. The chain is assembled from TRBV7-9 and TRBJ2-7, and 7 bases in between align with TRBD1. This TCR was sampled from a human donor in good health. The nucleotide sequence reads as follows: TGTGCCAGCAGACACACTGACAGGGCCTACGAGCAGTACTTC. Its coded protein is CASRHTDRAYEQYF.